The entry below describes one T cell receptor beta chain. The data were obtained in a study of shared clonotypes between healthy human individuals. Losses at the gene ends were 5 bases for V and 0 bases for J; bases not matched to a gene: 6. This CDR3 is built from 16 residues. Germline-derived CDR1 and CDR2 are SGHNT and YYREEE (reference sequence). The table came from immunoSEQ multiplex PCR; TCRdb's copy has only in-frame clones and leaves some out. The table includes fewer than 1.4 million clones, around 78% detected once. The chain uses TRBV5-4 and TRBJ2-1; 9 bases are a match to TRBD1. Sequencing was done on a sample of memory CD4+ T cells from PBMCs. Stated subset: CD45RA-negative fraction. This receptor was obtained from a man in his late teens or twenties in good health. Some clones in this sample may be carry-over from other donors' samples. CDR3 amino acids: CASRKGTGSSYNEQFF. For the CDR3, the DNA is TGTGCCAGCAGGAAAGGGACAGGGAGCTCCTACAATGAGCAGTTCTTC.